Shown below are 20 T cell receptor beta chains from a single sample sequenced in a study of blood T cell repertoires in COVID-19. The table came from immunoSEQ multiplex PCR; TCRdb's copy has only in-frame clones and leaves some out. The sample consists of hundreds of thousands of clones, around 83% of them appearing once. Sample: peripheral blood. The receptor source for this set is an elderly woman with acute or convalescent COVID-19.

This clone was seen only once. This chain joins TRBV5-6 and TRBJ2-1, with TRBD2 matching over 13 bases. J gave up 13 bases and V 4 bases, and 5 bases lay outside the gene matches. This CDR3 region has 13 residues. The germline gives CDR1 SGHDT, CDR2 YYEEEE. Here the CDR3 reads CASSDGLAGAQFF. The CDR3 bases are TGTGCCAGCAGCGACGGACTAGCGGGAGCACAGTTCTTC.

V and J are TRBV7-2 and TRBJ2-5; D is ambiguous. V lost 5 bases and J 1 base, leaving 11 bases between the germline ends. The CDR3 runs to 14 residues. From germline, CDR1 is SGHTA and CDR2 FQGNSA. The CDR3 region is CASSPIRIQETQYF. The CDR3 region has the DNA TGTGCCAGCAGCCCGATCAGGATCCAAGAGACCCAGTACTTC.

This chain connects TRBV29-1 to TRBJ1-3; no reliable D call. Trimming removed 3 bases from V and 4 bases from J, with 19 bases in between. The CDR3 covers 16 residues. Germline assignment: CDR1 SQVTM and CDR2 ANQGSEA. CDR3 loop: CSVDRLPALRGNTIYF. Here the CDR3 DNA reads TGCAGCGTTGATCGGCTCCCCGCTTTGAGGGGAAACACCATATATTTT.

The rearrangement joins TRBV6-5 to TRBJ1-1, with 7 bases fitting TRBD1. After removal of 6 bases from V and 1 base from J, the junction contained 8 bases not matched to a gene. CDR3 length: 15 residues. Germline V gene data show CDR1 as MNHEY and CDR2 as SVGAGI. The CDR3, as DNA: TGTGCCAGCAGGAACAGGGGAGGATGGAACACTGAAGCTTTCTTT. This codes for CASRNRGGWNTEAFF.

This chain connects TRBV18 to TRBJ1-2; no clear D gene. Germline lookup yields CDR1 KGHSH and CDR2 LQKENI. V shed 3 bases and J shed 3 bases, with 11 bases lying between them. The CDR3 covers 14 residues. CDR3: CASSPSDSDYGYTF. The CDR3 DNA is TGTGCCAGCTCACCTTCAGACTCAGACTATGGCTACACCTTC.

This chain joins TRBV27 and TRBJ2-2; TRBD1 agrees at 7 bases. Germline V gives CDR1 MNHEY, CDR2 SMNVEV (reference sequence). V lost 5 bases to trimming and J lost 5 bases; unmatched junction nucleotides: 5. The length of the CDR3 is 14 residues. The CDR3 nucleotides are TGTGCCAGCAGTACCGACAGGGCTACCGGGGAGCTGTTTTTT. Its translation: CASSTDRATGELFF.

In its sample, this clone was seen a few times. The gene calls are TRBV5-8 and TRBJ2-1, with D perhaps TRBD1 (5 bases). The CDR3 extends over 13 amino acids. The germline gives CDR1 SGHTS, CDR2 YDEGEE. Trimming removed 0 bases at V and 9 bases at J, with 10 bases between. CDR3 sequence (DNA): TGTGCCAGCAGCTTGGTGCAGGGCAGTGAGCAGTTCTTC. Protein product: CASSLVQGSEQFF.

V usage is TRBV28 and J usage is TRBJ1-5; D unclear. The CDR3 is 11 residues long. Trimming pared 5 bases from V and 3 bases from J, leaving 2 bases between. Germline values: CDR1 MDHEN, CDR2 SYDVKM. CDR3 protein: CASSLNQPQHF. Written as DNA, the CDR3 is TGTGCCAGCAGTCTCAATCAGCCCCAGCATTTT.

The CDR3 sequence is CASTPSGGAYEQYF. The CDR3 bases are TGTGCCAGCACCCCGAGCGGGGGGGCTTACGAGCAGTACTTC. The genes are TRBV6-5 and TRBJ2-7, with 10 positions matching TRBD2. From germline, CDR1 is MNHEY and CDR2 SVGAGI. The ends lost 7 bases at V and 4 bases at J; junction bases unmatched: 7. The CDR3 length is 14 residues.

This clone occurred once. This chain joins TRBV5-4 and TRBJ2-5; 15 nucleotides match TRBD2. Germline-derived CDR1 and CDR2 are SGHNT and YYREEE (reference sequence). The CDR3 covers 16 residues. Germline trimming cut 4 bases from V and 4 bases from J; bases unmatched to any gene: 5. The CDR3 region has the DNA TGTGCCAGCAGCATCCGGACTAGCGGGGGGGGAGAGACCCAGTACTTC. This gives the protein CASSIRTSGGGETQYF.

This chain links TRBV2 with TRBJ2-3, with 7 positions matching TRBD1. This CDR3 is built from 15 residues. Germline lookup yields CDR1 SNHLY and CDR2 FYNNEI. V trimming: 6 bases; J trimming: 5 bases; junction bases outside the gene matches: 11. CDR3 sequence: CASSNRGTAGDTQYF. CDR3 nucleotide sequence: TGTGCCAGCAGCAACAGGGGTACAGCTGGAGATACGCAGTATTTT.

This chain uses TRBV19 with TRBJ2-5, with a weak D call TRBD1 (5 bases). The CDR3 runs to 14 residues. Trimming took 7 bases from V and 4 from J, leaving 16 bases between them. CDR1 is LNHDA and CDR2 is SQIVND in the germline V gene (reference sequence). CDR3 nucleotides: TGTGCCAGTACCCCTTCTAGGGGTGGAGAGACCCAGTACTTC. This translates into CASTPSRGGETQYF.

J is TRBJ1-1 and V is TRBV28, with D perhaps matching TRBD1 (5 bases). The CDR3 is 13 amino acids. Germline V gene sequence: CDR1 MDHEN, CDR2 SYDVKM. V lost 2 bases to trimming and J lost 9 bases, with 13 bases between them. CDR3 coding DNA: TGTGCCAGCAGTTTAGGTTCAGCAGGGCAAGCTTTCTTT. It codes for CASSLGSAGQAFF. The full variable domain, its missing parts supplied by reference TRBV28 and TRBJ1-1, is DVKVTQSSRYLVKRTGEKVFLECVQDMDHENMFWYRQDPGLGLRLIYFSYDVKMKEKGDIPEGYSVSREKKERFSLILESASTNQTSMYLCASSLGSAGQAFFGQGTRLTVV.

This chain joins TRBV19 and TRBJ2-3; 12 nucleotides line up with TRBD2. CDR3 length: 17 amino acids. Germline loops: CDR1 LNHDA, CDR2 SQIVND (reference sequence). Germline trimming cut 3 bases from V and 2 bases from J; bases unmatched to any gene: 6. CDR3 nucleotide sequence: TGTGCCAGTAGTATCACTAGCGGGGGGCCTACCACAGATACGCAGTATTTT. Translating it yields CASSITSGGPTTDTQYF.

V and J are TRBV7-9 and TRBJ2-2, with TRBD2 matching over 15 bases. Losses at the gene ends were 5 bases for V and 6 bases for J; bases not matched to a gene: 7. This CDR3 contains 17 residues. The germline gives CDR1 SEHNR, CDR2 FQNEAQ (reference sequence). DNA for the CDR3: TGTGCCAGCAGCCGGGGACTAGCGGGGGGCCACGCCGGGGAGCTGTTTTTT. Its translation is CASSRGLAGGHAGELFF.

This chain joins TRBV10-3 and TRBJ1-2, with D perhaps TRBD1 (5 bases). Per germline, CDR1 ENHRY and CDR2 SYGVKD. Trimming took 5 bases from V and 8 from J, leaving 15 bases between them. The CDR3 totals 13 residues. The CDR3 DNA reads TGTGCCATCAGTCCTACGGACATTGAGGGCTACACCTTC. Encoded protein: CAISPTDIEGYTF.

This clone has more than one count but fewer than ten. The J gene is TRBJ1-2, the V gene TRBV28; 9 bases fit TRBD1. Per germline, CDR1 MDHEN and CDR2 SYDVKM. The CDR3 runs to 14 residues. The V gene end was trimmed by 5 bases and the J gene end by 5 bases; junction bases not matched to a gene: 6. CDR3 sequence: CASSTPGTGYGYTF. CDR3 bases: TGTGCCAGCAGTACCCCCGGGACAGGGTATGGCTACACCTTC.

The chain joins TRBV9 to TRBJ2-6; D is possibly TRBD1 (6 bases). CDR3 size: 18 residues. V was shortened by 3 bases and J by 3 bases, with 19 bases between the two germline ends. Germline V CDR1 and CDR2: SGDLS, YYNGEE. CDR3: CASSAELNRASGANVLTF. CDR3 coding DNA: TGTGCCAGCAGCGCCGAACTCAACAGGGCTAGTGGGGCCAACGTCCTGACTTTC.

This rearrangement joins TRBV5-1 to TRBJ2-1; weak D call: TRBD2 (7 bases). CDR3 size: 15 residues. Germline loops: CDR1 SGHRS, CDR2 YFSETQ. Between the trimmed V and J ends, which lost 7 bases and 3 bases, there was a span of 17 bases. The CDR3 loop is CASLAGGGDYNEQFF. DNA for the CDR3: TGCGCCAGCCTCGCCGGAGGGGGGGACTACAATGAGCAGTTCTTC.

The rearrangement links TRBV19 to TRBJ2-1, with TRBD1 matching over 10 bases. Losses at the gene ends were 5 bases for V and 9 bases for J; bases not matched to a gene: 10. The CDR3 has 15 amino acids. Looked up from germline, CDR1 is LNHDA and CDR2 is SQIVND (reference sequence). CDR3 coding DNA: TGTGCCAGTAGTTCCGGGACAGGGGATAGAGGTGAGCAGTTCTTC. This encodes CASSSGTGDRGEQFF.